The 27 T cell receptor beta chains listed next were all sequenced from one sample in a study of immune cell composition in non-small cell lung cancer (dated by TCRdb to about 2017). Library creation used the immunoSEQ multiplex PCR assay. TCRdb carries this immuneACCESS record with in-frame sequences only. Its versions omit some clonotypes, under half of them owing to an unresolved V gene in the studies checked, with the rest unexplained. This sample comprises approximately 3,500 clones, 74% of them detected only once. Around 30% of the sample lies in the top ten. Normal lung samples came from the same patient and consisted of non-adjacent lung tissue collected as far from the tumour as possible, at a distance of at least 3 cm. The sample taken for sequencing was non-adjacent lung tissue. All receptors derive from a human donor with non-small cell lung cancer.

By frequency in the sample, this clone is medium-sized. This sequence joins TRBV7-9 and TRBJ1-2; TRBD1 matches at 7 bases. Germline V lookup: CDR1 SEHNR, CDR2 FQNEAQ (reference sequence). V lost 4 bases to trimming and J lost 0 bases; unmatched junction nucleotides: 8. This CDR3 spans 16 amino acids. The CDR3 here is CASSSRDRNPNYGYTF. The CDR3 DNA reads TGTGCCAGCAGCTCCCGGGACAGAAACCCTAACTATGGCTACACCTTC.

The chain combines TRBV28 with TRBJ2-7, with 9 bases identical to TRBD1. Germline values: CDR1 MDHEN, CDR2 SYDVKM. CDR3 size: 16 residues. The ends lost 7 bases at V and 3 bases at J; junction bases unmatched: 13. CDR3 nucleotide sequence: TGTGCCAGCACTCAATCGTCGGGACAGGGCGTCTACGAGCAGTACTTC. The encoded protein is CASTQSSGQGVYEQYF.

This clone was detected once. The chain couples TRBV10-3 to TRBJ2-4, with TRBD1 matching over 8 bases. This CDR3 has 18 amino acids. Losses at the gene ends were 0 bases for V and 1 base for J; bases not matched to a gene: 8. CDR1 is ENHRY, CDR2 SYGVKD, per germline. The CDR3 sequence: CAISESEAGGGAKNIQYF. The DNA for the CDR3 is TGTGCCATCAGTGAGTCGGAGGCAGGGGGCGGGGCCAAAAACATTCAGTACTTC.

V usage is TRBV7-9 and J usage is TRBJ2-1; a possible D gene is TRBD1 (5 bases). From germline, CDR1 is SEHNR and CDR2 FQNEAQ (reference sequence). This CDR3 is built from 14 residues. V dropped 3 bases and J dropped 3 bases, with 9 bases sitting between them. The CDR3 region is CASSFPDSYNEQFF. CDR3 nucleotide sequence: TGTGCCAGCAGCTTCCCTGACAGCTACAATGAGCAGTTCTTC.

The chain couples TRBV7-8 to TRBJ2-5; 9 bases are a match to TRBD1. Per germline, CDR1 SGHVS and CDR2 FQNEAQ. J lost 5 bases, V lost 4 bases, and 5 bases had no gene match. The CDR3 consists of 14 residues. CDR3 nucleotide sequence: TGTGCCAGCAGCTCCGGGACAGGGCGGGAGACCCAGTACTTC. This gives the protein CASSSGTGRETQYF.

The chain combines TRBV7-3 with TRBJ2-2; possibly TRBD1 for D (6 bases). This CDR3 comprises 14 residues. Trimming took 5 bases from V and 3 from J, leaving 10 bases between them. From germline, CDR1 is SGHTA and CDR2 FQGTGA. The chain's CDR3 is CASSPTGYTGELFF. The CDR3 nucleotides are TGTGCCAGCAGCCCAACAGGGTACACCGGGGAGCTGTTTTTT.

V is TRBV7-9 and J is TRBJ1-1; D is ambiguous. Germline V lookup: CDR1 SEHNR, CDR2 FQNEAQ (reference sequence). V gave up 5 bases and J gave up 4 bases, with 11 bases separating them. The CDR3 loop spans 13 amino acids. CDR3 nucleotides: TGTGCCAGCAGCCGAGTAGGGAGCACTGAAGCTTTCTTT. It translates to CASSRVGSTEAFF. The complete variable domain, with remaining parts taken from reference TRBV7-9 and TRBJ1-1, reads DTGVSQNPRHKITKRGQNVTFRCDPISEHNRLYWYRQTLGQGPEFLTYFQNEAQLEKSRLLSDRFSAERPKGSFSTLEIQRTEQGDSAMYLCASSRVGSTEAFFGQGTRLTVV.

CDR3 in amino acids: CASRREVENYGYTF. The CDR3 coding sequence is TGTGCCAGCAGGAGGGAGGTGGAAAACTATGGCTACACCTTC. The J gene is TRBJ1-2, the V gene TRBV27; D call uncertain. CDR1 and CDR2 (germline): MNHEY, SMNVEV (reference sequence). The CDR3 consists of 14 residues. Trimming cost V 6 bases and J 2 bases, with 13 bases left between them.

V gene TRBV6-1 combines with J gene TRBJ2-3; D is unresolved. Germline values: CDR1 MNHNS, CDR2 SASEGT. The CDR3 loop spans 13 amino acids. V lost 8 bases to trimming and J lost 2 bases, with 11 bases between them. The CDR3 spells CASPNGYTDTQYF. The CDR3 bases are TGTGCCAGCCCAAACGGGTACACAGATACGCAGTATTTT.

The table lists this clone with a few counts. V is TRBV19 and J is TRBJ2-7, with D perhaps matching TRBD2 (6 bases). Trimming stripped 6 bases from V and 8 bases from J, with 23 bases between. This CDR3 is 15 amino acids long. From germline, CDR1 is LNHDA and CDR2 SQIVND (reference sequence). The DNA for the CDR3 is TGTGCCAGTAGGGCCATACTAGCTCCCGCCAGTCAGCAGTACTTC. Translating it yields CASRAILAPASQQYF.

This rearrangement joins TRBV25-1 to TRBJ2-7, with TRBD1 matching over 8 bases. CDR1 and CDR2 (germline): MGHDK, SYGVNS. CDR3 length: 11 amino acids. Germline trimming cut 7 bases from V and 5 bases from J; bases unmatched to any gene: 1. CDR3: CASKDRDEQYF. In nucleotides, the CDR3 is TGTGCCAGCAAGGACAGGGACGAGCAGTACTTC.

Only one count was recorded for this clone. The chain has TRBV7-3 and TRBJ2-7; 8 bases agree with TRBD1. Germline lookup yields CDR1 SGHTA and CDR2 FQGTGA. With 1 base clipped from V and 7 bases from J, the junction kept 12 bases outside the gene matches. The CDR3 is made up of 16 amino acids. Written as DNA, the CDR3 is TGTGCCAGCAGCTTAAGGCAGGGGGCCTCTACGCGGGAGCAGTACTTC. Amino acid sequence: CASSLRQGASTREQYF. The whole variable domain, filled in from reference TRBV7-3 and TRBJ2-7, reads GAGVSQTPSNKVTEKGKYVELRCDPISGHTALYWYRQSLGQGPEFLIYFQGTGAADDSGLPNDRFFAVRPEGSVSTLKIQRTERGDSAVYLCASSLRQGASTREQYFGPGTRLTVT.

The V gene is TRBV6-5, the J gene TRBJ1-5, with D tentatively TRBD1 (6 bases). In germline, CDR1 is MNHEY, CDR2 SVGAGI. The CDR3 totals 14 residues. The V end was cut by 6 bases, the J end by 2 bases, with 11 bases between. Written as DNA, the CDR3 is TGTGCCAGCAGGAAACAGGGAGGCAATCAGCCCCAGCATTTT. Residues: CASRKQGGNQPQHF.

The V call is TRBV5-4, the J call TRBJ2-6; TRBD2 matches 12 bases. J lost 0 bases, V lost 3 bases, and 4 bases had no gene match. CDR1 is SGHNT and CDR2 is YYREEE in the germline V gene (reference sequence). The CDR3 is 18 amino acids. This CDR3 is CASSWGLAGRSGANVLTF. The CDR3 bases are TGTGCCAGCAGCTGGGGACTAGCGGGTCGCTCTGGGGCCAACGTCCTGACTTTC.

The rearrangement uses TRBV5-6 and TRBJ1-6; D is undetermined. Germline V gene lookup returns CDR1 SGHDT and CDR2 YYEEEE. V was trimmed by 3 bases and J by 4 bases, leaving 11 bases between them. CDR3 length: 15 residues. CDR3 amino acids: CASSSQVSYNSPLHF. The CDR3 DNA reads TGTGCCAGCAGCTCTCAGGTTTCGTATAATTCACCCCTCCACTTT. The full variable domain, completed using reference TRBV5-6 and TRBJ1-6, is DAGVTQSPTHLIKTRGQQVTLRCSPKSGHDTVSWYQQALGQGPQFIFQYYEEEERQRGNFPDRFSGHQFPNYSSELNVNALLLGDSALYLCASSSQVSYNSPLHFGNGTRLTVT.

The chain is built from TRBV5-1 and TRBJ2-1; no definite D call. Deletions cut 1 base from V and 6 bases from J, with 5 bases between. This CDR3 region has 12 residues. CDR1 and CDR2 from the germline V gene are SGHRS and YFSETQ. CDR3 protein: CASSLNGNEQFF. The CDR3 nucleotides read TGCGCCAGCAGCTTGAACGGCAATGAGCAGTTCTTC. The full variable domain, its missing parts supplied by reference TRBV5-1 and TRBJ2-1, is KAGVTQTPRYLIKTRGQQVTLSCSPISGHRSVSWYQQTPGQGLQFLFEYFSETQRNKGNFPGRFSGRQFSNSRSEMNVSTLELGDSALYLCASSLNGNEQFFGPGTRLTVL.

V gene TRBV30 combines with J gene TRBJ2-2; 7 bases align to TRBD2. Germline assignment: CDR1 GTSNPN and CDR2 SVGIG (reference sequence). This CDR3 region has 15 residues. Losses at the gene ends were 0 bases for V and 7 bases for J; bases not matched to a gene: 8. The CDR3 sequence: CAWSVGGTTGGELFF. CDR3 in DNA: TGTGCCTGGAGTGTCGGCGGGACTACCGGCGGGGAGCTGTTTTTT.

As to this clone: The identical CDR3 is also encoded by other nucleotide sequences in the sample. This chain uses TRBV28 with TRBJ2-3; 8 bases are a match to TRBD2. Trimming at V came to 3 bases and at J to 3 bases, leaving 2 bases not matched to a gene. The germline V gene has CDR1 MDHEN and CDR2 SYDVKM. This CDR3 comprises 14 residues. CDR3 residues: CASSFLAGTDTQYF. The CDR3 DNA follows: TGTGCCAGCAGTTTTTTAGCGGGGACAGATACGCAGTATTTT.

The chain employs TRBV13 and TRBJ1-5; 7 bases agree with TRBD1. V shed 0 bases, J shed 5 bases, and the junction held 4 bases outside the gene matches. The CDR3 is 15 amino acids. Germline V lookup: CDR1 PRHDT, CDR2 FYEKMQ (reference sequence). CDR3 sequence: CASSLGKGAYQPQHF. DNA of the CDR3: TGTGCCAGCAGCTTAGGAAAGGGGGCTTATCAGCCCCAGCATTTT.

There are a few counts of this clone. This chain connects TRBV2 to TRBJ2-7, with D possibly matching TRBD1 (7 bases). V lost 4 bases, J lost 12 bases, and 16 bases lay in between. Germline values: CDR1 SNHLY, CDR2 FYNNEI. The CDR3 extends over 12 amino acids. The CDR3 reads CASSVDREDRYF. DNA of the CDR3: TGTGCCAGCAGTGTAGACAGGGAGGATCGGTACTTC.

This clone showed up just a few times. The V gene is TRBV28, the J gene TRBJ2-3; D is unresolved. Germline CDR1 reads MDHEN; CDR2 reads SYDVKM. The length of the CDR3 is 13 residues. V was shortened by 8 bases and J by 4 bases, with 13 bases between the two germline ends. In nucleotides, the CDR3 is TGTGCCAGCCCCCGGCGGCTCCCAGATACGCAGTATTTT. Residues: CASPRRLPDTQYF. Looking up the rest from reference TRBV28 and TRBJ2-3 gives the full variable domain: DVKVTQSSRYLVKRTGEKVFLECVQDMDHENMFWYRQDPGLGLRLIYFSYDVKMKEKGDIPEGYSVSREKKERFSLILESASTNQTSMYLCASPRRLPDTQYFGPGTRLTVL.

This chain links TRBV15 with TRBJ2-5; D might be TRBD1 (6 bases). Germline V gene data show CDR1 as LNHNV and CDR2 as YYDKDF (reference sequence). There are 15 residues in the CDR3. Between the trimmed V and J ends, which lost 2 bases and 2 bases, there was a span of 12 bases. CDR3 in DNA: TGTGCCACCAGCAGACAGACAGGATTACAAGAGACCCAGTACTTC. Translating it yields CATSRQTGLQETQYF.

This chain links TRBV28 with TRBJ1-5, with D tentatively TRBD1 (6 bases). Germline values: CDR1 MDHEN, CDR2 SYDVKM. V was cut by 5 bases and J by 6 bases, with 11 bases left in between. The CDR3 sequence is 13 residues long. CDR3 nucleotide sequence: TGTGCCAGCAGTCCTAGGGGGGGTCAGCCCCAGCATTTT. It encodes CASSPRGGQPQHF.

This clone was detected once. The chain joins TRBV30 to TRBJ1-2; tentative D call: TRBD1 (5 bases). Germline assignment: CDR1 GTSNPN and CDR2 SVGIG (reference sequence). This CDR3 region has 14 residues. The V end was cut by 2 bases, the J end by 0 bases, with 10 bases between. CDR3 sequence: CAWSPTGSNYGYTF. CDR3 nucleotides: TGTGCCTGGAGTCCTACAGGTTCTAACTATGGCTACACCTTC.

The chain has TRBV30 and TRBJ1-6; D gene unclear. The V gene lost 6 bases and the J gene lost 4 bases, with 10 bases spanning the gap. CDR1 GTSNPN and CDR2 SVGIG come from the germline V gene (reference sequence). CDR3 size: 13 residues. The chain's CDR3 is CACSGEYNSPLHF. DNA for the CDR3: TGTGCCTGCAGCGGGGAGTATAATTCACCCCTCCACTTT.

The chain employs TRBV5-1 and TRBJ2-1, with 7 bases aligning to TRBD1. V trimming: 0 bases; J trimming: 3 bases; junction bases outside the gene matches: 9. CDR3 length: 17 residues. The V gene's germline CDR1 is SGHRS and CDR2 YFSETQ. The CDR3 region is CASSLAGTGQVYNEQFF. The CDR3 DNA reads TGCGCCAGCAGCTTGGCCGGGACCGGACAGGTCTACAATGAGCAGTTCTTC.

The chain recombines TRBV10-3 with TRBJ2-3; 10 nucleotides line up with TRBD1. This CDR3 region has 14 residues. V gave up 6 bases and J gave up 5 bases; unmatched junction bases: 5. The germline CDR1 and CDR2 sequences are ENHRY and SYGVKD. The CDR3 nucleotides are TGTGCCATCAGATCGACAGGGGGCGAAGATACGCAGTATTTT. Encoded protein: CAIRSTGGEDTQYF.